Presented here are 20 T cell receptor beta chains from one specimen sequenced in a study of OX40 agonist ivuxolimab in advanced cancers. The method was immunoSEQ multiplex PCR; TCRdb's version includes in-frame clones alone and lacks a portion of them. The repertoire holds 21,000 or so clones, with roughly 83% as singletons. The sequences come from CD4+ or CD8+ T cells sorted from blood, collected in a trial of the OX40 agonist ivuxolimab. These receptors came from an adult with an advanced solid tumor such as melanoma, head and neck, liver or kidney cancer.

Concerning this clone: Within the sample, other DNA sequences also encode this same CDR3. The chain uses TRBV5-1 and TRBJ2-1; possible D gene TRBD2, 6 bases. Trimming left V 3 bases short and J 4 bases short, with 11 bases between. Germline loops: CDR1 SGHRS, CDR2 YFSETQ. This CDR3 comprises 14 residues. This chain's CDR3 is CASSSAGGYNEQFF. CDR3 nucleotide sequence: TGCGCCAGCAGCTCCGCTGGGGGGTACAATGAGCAGTTCTTC.

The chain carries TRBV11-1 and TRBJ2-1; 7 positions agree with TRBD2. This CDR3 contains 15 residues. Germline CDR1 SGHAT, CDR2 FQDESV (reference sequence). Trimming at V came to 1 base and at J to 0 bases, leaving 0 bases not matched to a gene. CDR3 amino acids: CASSLGGSSYNEQFF. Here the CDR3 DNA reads TGTGCCAGCAGCTTAGGCGGGAGCTCCTACAATGAGCAGTTCTTC. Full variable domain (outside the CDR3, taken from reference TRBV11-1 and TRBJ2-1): EAEVAQSPRYKITEKSQAVAFWCDPISGHATLYWYRQILGQGPELLVQFQDESVVDDSQLPKDRFSAERLKGVDSTLKIQPAELGDSAMYLCASSLGGSSYNEQFFGPGTRLTVL.

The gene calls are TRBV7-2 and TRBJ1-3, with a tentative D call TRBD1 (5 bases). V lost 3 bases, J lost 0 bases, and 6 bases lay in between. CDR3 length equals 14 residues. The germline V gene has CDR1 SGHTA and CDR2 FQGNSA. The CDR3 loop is CASSFGTSGNTIYF. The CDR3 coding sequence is TGTGCCAGCAGCTTCGGGACCTCTGGAAACACCATATATTTT.

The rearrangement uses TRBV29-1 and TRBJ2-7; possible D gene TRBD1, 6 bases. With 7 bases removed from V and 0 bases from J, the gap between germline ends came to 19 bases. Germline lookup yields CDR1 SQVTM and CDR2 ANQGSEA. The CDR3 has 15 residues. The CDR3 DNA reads TGCAGCGCCCTTGGGGGACAACTAAACTCCTACGAGCAGTACTTC. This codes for CSALGGQLNSYEQYF.

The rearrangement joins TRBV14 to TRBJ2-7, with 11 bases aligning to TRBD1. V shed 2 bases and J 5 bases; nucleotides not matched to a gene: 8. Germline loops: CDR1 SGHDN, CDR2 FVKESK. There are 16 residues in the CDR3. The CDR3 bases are TGTGCCAGCAGCCAAACCGGACAGGGGGCGCCTCACGAGCAGTACTTC. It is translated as CASSQTGQGAPHEQYF.

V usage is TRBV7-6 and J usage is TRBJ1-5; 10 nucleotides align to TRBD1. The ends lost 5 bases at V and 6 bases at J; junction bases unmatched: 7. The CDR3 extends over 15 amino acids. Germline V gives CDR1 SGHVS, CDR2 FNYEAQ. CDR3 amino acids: CASSAEGTGAQPQHF. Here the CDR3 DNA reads TGTGCCAGCAGCGCAGAGGGGACAGGGGCTCAGCCCCAGCATTTT.

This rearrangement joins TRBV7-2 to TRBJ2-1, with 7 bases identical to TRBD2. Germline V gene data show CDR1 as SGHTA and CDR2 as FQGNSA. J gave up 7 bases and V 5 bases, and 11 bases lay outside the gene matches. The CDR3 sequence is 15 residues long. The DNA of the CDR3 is TGTGCCAGCAGCGACGGGGCGGGAGCGGGAAATGAGCAGTTCTTC. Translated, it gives CASSDGAGAGNEQFF.

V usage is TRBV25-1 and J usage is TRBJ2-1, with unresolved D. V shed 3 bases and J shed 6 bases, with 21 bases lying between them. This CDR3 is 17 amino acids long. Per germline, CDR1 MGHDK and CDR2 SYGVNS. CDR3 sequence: CASSDFIGGPLGNEQFF. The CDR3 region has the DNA TGTGCCAGCAGTGATTTTATCGGCGGCCCTTTGGGCAATGAGCAGTTCTTC.

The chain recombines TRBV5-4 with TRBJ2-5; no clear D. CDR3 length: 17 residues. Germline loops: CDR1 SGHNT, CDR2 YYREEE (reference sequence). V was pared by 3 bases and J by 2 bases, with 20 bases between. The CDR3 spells CASSSLNRGRYQETQYF. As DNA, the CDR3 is TGTGCCAGCAGCTCCTTGAACCGAGGCAGGTATCAAGAGACCCAGTACTTC.

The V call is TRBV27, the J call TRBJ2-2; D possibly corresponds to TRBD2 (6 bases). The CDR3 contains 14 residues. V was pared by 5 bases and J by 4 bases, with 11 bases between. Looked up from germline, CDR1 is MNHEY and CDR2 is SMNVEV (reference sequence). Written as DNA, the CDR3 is TGTGCCAGCAGTACGCGGGGAGGCACCGGGGAGCTGTTTTTT. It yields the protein CASSTRGGTGELFF.

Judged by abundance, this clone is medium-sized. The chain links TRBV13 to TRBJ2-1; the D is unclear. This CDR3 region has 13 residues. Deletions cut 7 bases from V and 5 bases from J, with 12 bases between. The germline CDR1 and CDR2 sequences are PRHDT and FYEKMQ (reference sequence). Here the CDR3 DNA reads TGTGCCAGCACCCACCAGAGGCACAATGAGCAGTTCTTC. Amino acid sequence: CASTHQRHNEQFF.

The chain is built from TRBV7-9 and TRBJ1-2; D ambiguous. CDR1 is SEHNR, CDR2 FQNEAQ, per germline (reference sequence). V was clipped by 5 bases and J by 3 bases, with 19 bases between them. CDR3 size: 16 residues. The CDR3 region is CASSQGLEGGYYGYTF. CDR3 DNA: TGTGCCAGCAGCCAAGGGCTAGAGGGCGGTTACTATGGCTACACCTTC.

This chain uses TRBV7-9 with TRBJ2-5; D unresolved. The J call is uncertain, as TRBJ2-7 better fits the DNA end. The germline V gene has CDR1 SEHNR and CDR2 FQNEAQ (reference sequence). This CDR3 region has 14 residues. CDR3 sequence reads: CASSSPWSSYEQYF. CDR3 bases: TGTGCCAGCAGCTCCCCTTGGAGCTCCTACGAGCAGTACTTC.

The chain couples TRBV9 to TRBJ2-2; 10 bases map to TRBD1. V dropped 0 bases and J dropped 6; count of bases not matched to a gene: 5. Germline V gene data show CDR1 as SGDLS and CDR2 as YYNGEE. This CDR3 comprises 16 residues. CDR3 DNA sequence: TGTGCCAGCAGCGTAGCCGGGACAGGGGACCCCGGGGAGCTGTTTTTT. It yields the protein CASSVAGTGDPGELFF. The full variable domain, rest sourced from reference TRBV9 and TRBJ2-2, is DSGVTQTPKHLITATGQRVTLRCSPRSGDLSVYWYQQSLDQGLQFLIQYYNGEERAKGNILERFSAQQFPDLHSELNLSSLELGDSALYFCASSVAGTGDPGELFFGEGSRLTVL.

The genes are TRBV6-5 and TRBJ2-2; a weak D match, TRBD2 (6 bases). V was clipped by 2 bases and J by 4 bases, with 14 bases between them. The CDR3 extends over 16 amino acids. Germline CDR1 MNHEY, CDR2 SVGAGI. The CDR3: CASSYHGGGATGELFF. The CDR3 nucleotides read TGTGCCAGCAGTTACCACGGGGGAGGCGCCACCGGGGAGCTGTTTTTT.

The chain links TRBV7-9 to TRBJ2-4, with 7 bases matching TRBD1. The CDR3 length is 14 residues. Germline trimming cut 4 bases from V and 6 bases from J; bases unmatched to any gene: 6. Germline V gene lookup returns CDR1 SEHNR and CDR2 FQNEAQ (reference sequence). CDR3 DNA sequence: TGTGCCAGCAGCTCGGACAGGACGGGAAACATTCAGTACTTC. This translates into CASSSDRTGNIQYF.

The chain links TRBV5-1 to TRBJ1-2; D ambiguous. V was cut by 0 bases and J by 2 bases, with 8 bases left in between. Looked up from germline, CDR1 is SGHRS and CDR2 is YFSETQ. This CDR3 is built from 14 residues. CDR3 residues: CASSLEWRNYGYTF. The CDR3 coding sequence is TGCGCCAGCAGCTTGGAATGGAGAAACTATGGCTACACCTTC. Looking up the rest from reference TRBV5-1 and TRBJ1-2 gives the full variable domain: KAGVTQTPRYLIKTRGQQVTLSCSPISGHRSVSWYQQTPGQGLQFLFEYFSETQRNKGNFPGRFSGRQFSNSRSEMNVSTLELGDSALYLCASSLEWRNYGYTFGSGTRLTVV.

The CDR3 region is CASRPAGTGAYEQYF. Here the CDR3 DNA reads TGTGCCAGCAGACCCGCCGGGACAGGGGCCTACGAGCAGTACTTC. The rearrangement uses TRBV28 and TRBJ2-7; 10 bases map to TRBD1. With V trimmed by 6 bases and J by 2 bases, 7 bases remained unmatched. Germline assignment: CDR1 MDHEN and CDR2 SYDVKM. This CDR3 has 15 amino acids. The full variable domain, with the rest looked up from reference TRBV28 and TRBJ2-7, is DVKVTQSSRYLVKRTGEKVFLECVQDMDHENMFWYRQDPGLGLRLIYFSYDVKMKEKGDIPEGYSVSREKKERFSLILESASTNQTSMYLCASRPAGTGAYEQYFGPGTRLTVT.

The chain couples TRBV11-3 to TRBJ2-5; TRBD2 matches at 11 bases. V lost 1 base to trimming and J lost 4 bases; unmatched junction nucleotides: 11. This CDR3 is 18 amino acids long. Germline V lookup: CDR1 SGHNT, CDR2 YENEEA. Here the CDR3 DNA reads TGTGCCAGCAGCTTAGGGGGGTATAGCGGGAGGGCCGGAGAGACCCAGTACTTC. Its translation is CASSLGGYSGRAGETQYF.

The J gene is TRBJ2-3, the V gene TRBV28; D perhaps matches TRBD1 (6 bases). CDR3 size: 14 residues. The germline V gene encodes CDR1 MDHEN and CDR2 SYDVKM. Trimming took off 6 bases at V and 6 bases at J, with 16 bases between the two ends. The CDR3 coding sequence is TGTGCCAGCAGCCCGGACAGAGAGAAGGATACGCAGTATTTT. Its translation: CASSPDREKDTQYF.